What follows are 25 T cell receptor beta chains derived from one specimen sequenced in a study of blood T cell repertoires in COVID-19. Only in-frame clones appear in the TCRdb table, and some are missing; sequencing was by immunoSEQ multiplex PCR. Here the sample spans 250,000 to 300,000 clones, around 85% being singletons. Sequencing input: peripheral blood. Receptors were obtained from a young woman with COVID-19, enrolled during active disease.

The chain carries TRBV6-5 and TRBJ2-7; 9 bases agree with TRBD1. The CDR3 spans 16 residues. The germline V gene has CDR1 MNHEY and CDR2 SVGAGI. V was clipped by 0 bases and J by 3 bases; unmatched bases: 6. For the CDR3, the DNA is TGTGCCAGCAGTTACTCGGGGACAGGGACCCACTACGAGCAGTACTTC. It encodes CASSYSGTGTHYEQYF.

The CDR3 region is CASSEGQTNTGELFF. CDR3 nucleotides: TGTGCCAGCTCAGAGGGACAGACTAACACCGGGGAGCTGTTTTTT. The chain carries TRBV6-5 and TRBJ2-2, with 7 nucleotides matching TRBD1. The CDR3 runs 15 residues. After removal of 8 bases from V and 2 bases from J, the junction contained 8 bases not matched to a gene. The germline V gene encodes CDR1 MNHEY and CDR2 SVGAGI.

Worth noting for this clone: The identical CDR3 is also encoded by other nucleotide sequences in the sample. The J gene is TRBJ1-1, the V gene TRBV5-4; no clear D. This CDR3 comprises 14 residues. V gave up 1 base and J gave up 0 bases, with 7 bases separating them. The germline CDR1 and CDR2 sequences are SGHNT and YYREEE (reference sequence). The CDR3 nucleotides are TGTGCCAGCAGCTTGCGGCAGGTGAACACTGAAGCTTTCTTT. Residues: CASSLRQVNTEAFF.

The V and J genes are TRBV7-9 and TRBJ2-5; 7 nucleotides align to TRBD2. CDR1 SEHNR and CDR2 FQNEAQ come from the germline V gene (reference sequence). The CDR3 covers 15 residues. Trimming removed 3 bases from V and 6 bases from J; junction bases left unmatched: 10. CDR3 in amino acids: CASSFLAAAGQTQYF. Here the CDR3 DNA reads TGTGCCAGCAGCTTCCTAGCGGCAGCCGGTCAGACCCAGTACTTC.

The V call is TRBV2, the J call TRBJ1-5, with D possibly matching TRBD1 (6 bases). V shed 4 bases and J shed 5 bases, with 27 bases lying between them. Germline V lookup: CDR1 SNHLY, CDR2 FYNNEI. The length of the CDR3 is 19 residues. The CDR3 region is CASSGEGSVRMGAHQPQHF. The CDR3 DNA follows: TGTGCCAGCAGTGGAGAAGGATCAGTCCGGATGGGGGCTCATCAGCCCCAGCATTTT.

This rearrangement joins TRBV27 to TRBJ2-3; TRBD2 aligns across 9 bases. Germline V gives CDR1 MNHEY, CDR2 SMNVEV (reference sequence). The CDR3 is 14 residues long. The ends lost 8 bases at V and 2 bases at J; junction bases unmatched: 5. In nucleotides, the CDR3 is TGTGCCAGCGCCCAGCGGGGGGTCACAGATACGCAGTATTTT. It translates to CASAQRGVTDTQYF.

The V and J genes are TRBV11-2 and TRBJ1-6, with 9 bases aligning to TRBD1. The J segment lost 6 bases and the V segment lost 4 bases, leaving 13 bases of the junction unmatched. Germline V gene lookup returns CDR1 SGHAT and CDR2 FQNNGV. This CDR3 is 18 amino acids long. Written as DNA, the CDR3 is TGTGCCAGCAGCTCCGGGACAGGGTTTCGGACGGGTAATTCACCCCTCCACTTT. Translated, it gives CASSSGTGFRTGNSPLHF. The variable domain in full, with the rest retrieved from reference TRBV11-2 and TRBJ1-6, is EAGVAQSPRYKIIEKRQSVAFWCNPISGHATLYWYQQILGQGPKLLIQFQNNGVVDDSQLPKDRFSAERLKGVDSTLKIQPAKLEDSAVYLCASSSGTGFRTGNSPLHFGNGTRLTVT.

V usage is TRBV7-9 and J usage is TRBJ1-6, with TRBD1 matching over 8 bases. With V trimmed by 2 bases and J by 5 bases, 5 bases remained unmatched. This CDR3 is built from 16 residues. The germline V gene encodes CDR1 SEHNR and CDR2 FQNEAQ (reference sequence). CDR3 sequence (DNA): TGTGCCAGCAGCTTAATAGGACAGGGTGATAATTCACCCCTCCACTTT. It yields the protein CASSLIGQGDNSPLHF.

The chain links TRBV5-4 to TRBJ2-7; TRBD1 agrees at 9 bases. Germline V gene sequence: CDR1 SGHNT, CDR2 YYREEE (reference sequence). The CDR3 totals 14 residues. V was pared by 5 bases and J by 5 bases, with 8 bases of the junction left unmatched. The chain's CDR3 is CASRPGTGSDEQYF. The CDR3 DNA reads TGTGCCAGCAGGCCCGGGACAGGGAGTGACGAGCAGTACTTC. Supplemented by reference TRBV5-4 and TRBJ2-7, the full variable domain reads ETGVTQSPTHLIKTRGQQVTLRCSSQSGHNTVSWYQQALGQGPQFIFQYYREEENGRGNFPPRFSGLQFPNYSSELNVNALELDDSALYLCASRPGTGSDEQYFGPGTRLTVT.

This sequence joins TRBV29-1 and TRBJ1-1, with a weak D call TRBD1 (5 bases). V was cut by 6 bases and J by 2 bases, with 19 bases left in between. CDR1 and CDR2 (germline): SQVTM, ANQGSEA. The CDR3 totals 15 residues. CDR3 region: CSVKTPGRFNTEAFF. The CDR3 region has the DNA TGCAGCGTAAAGACCCCAGGGCGATTTAACACTGAAGCTTTCTTT.

The chain recombines TRBV2 with TRBJ2-1; a possible D gene is TRBD2 (5 bases). V was clipped by 6 bases and J by 0 bases, with 12 bases between them. CDR3 length: 15 residues. The V gene's germline CDR1 is SNHLY and CDR2 FYNNEI. CDR3 in amino acids: CASSPSPNSYNEQFF. In DNA form, the CDR3 reads TGTGCCAGCAGCCCTAGCCCTAACTCCTACAATGAGCAGTTCTTC. The complete variable domain, with remaining parts taken from reference TRBV2 and TRBJ2-1, reads EPEVTQTPSHQVTQMGQEVILRCVPISNHLYFYWYRQILGQKVEFLVSFYNNEISEKSEIFDDQFSVERPDGSNFTLKIRSTKLEDSAMYFCASSPSPNSYNEQFFGPGTRLTVL.

In its sample, this clone was seen once. The J gene is TRBJ2-1, the V gene TRBV5-1; D possibly corresponds to TRBD2 (6 bases). There are 15 residues in the CDR3. Germline assignment: CDR1 SGHRS and CDR2 YFSETQ. V lost 4 bases, J lost 0 bases, and 11 bases lay in between. In DNA form, the CDR3 reads TGCGCCAGCAGCCCCGGGGGAGCCTCCTACAATGAGCAGTTCTTC. This gives the protein CASSPGGASYNEQFF.

This clone has a single count. The gene calls are TRBV7-9 and TRBJ1-6; D is undetermined. In germline, CDR1 is SEHNR, CDR2 FQNEAQ (reference sequence). Trimming left V 9 bases short and J 7 bases short, with 19 bases between. The CDR3 is made up of 15 amino acids. CDR3 DNA sequence: TGTGCCAGTTCTATCGTCGAGGGTAAAAATTCACCCCTCCACTTT. It is translated as CASSIVEGKNSPLHF.

The sample holds a few counts of this clone. CDR3 sequence reads: CASTYRGENTEAFF. The CDR3 DNA reads TGTGCCAGCACCTATCGGGGAGAAAACACTGAAGCTTTCTTT. The chain links TRBV7-8 to TRBJ1-1; no definite D call. CDR1 SGHVS and CDR2 FQNEAQ come from the germline V gene. The CDR3 loop spans 14 amino acids. Trimming shortened V by 7 bases and J by 2 bases, and 14 bases separated the two germline ends.

Of note for this clone: Other DNA sequences of this sample code for an identical CDR3. The V and J genes are TRBV30 and TRBJ1-5, with D perhaps TRBD1 (6 bases). Germline CDR1 GTSNPN, CDR2 SVGIG (reference sequence). Trimming cost V 2 bases and J 3 bases, with 8 bases left between them. This CDR3 spans 13 amino acids. The CDR3 loop is CAWSQGSNQPQHF. The DNA for the CDR3 is TGTGCCTGGAGTCAGGGGTCCAATCAGCCCCAGCATTTT.

V usage is TRBV27 and J usage is TRBJ1-1; D may be TRBD1 (6 bases). V dropped 5 bases and J dropped 4 bases, with 11 bases sitting between them. Germline V CDR1 and CDR2: MNHEY, SMNVEV (reference sequence). The CDR3 has 13 amino acids. CDR3 region: CASSVTGLTEAFF. CDR3 DNA: TGTGCCAGCAGTGTCACAGGGCTCACTGAAGCTTTCTTT.

This clone was seen just once. The genes are TRBV13 and TRBJ2-7; D perhaps matches TRBD1 (6 bases). V was trimmed by 5 bases and J by 3 bases, leaving 14 bases between them. Germline V lookup: CDR1 PRHDT, CDR2 FYEKMQ (reference sequence). The CDR3 length is 14 residues. CDR3 sequence: CASSPQGRGYEQYF. The CDR3 coding sequence is TGTGCCAGCAGCCCACAGGGTAGAGGCTACGAGCAGTACTTC.

The chain carries TRBV9 and TRBJ2-1; 8 bases are a match to TRBD1. CDR3 length: 16 residues. In germline, CDR1 is SGDLS, CDR2 YYNGEE. The J segment lost 0 bases and the V segment lost 4 bases, leaving 6 bases of the junction unmatched. The CDR3 here is CASSLRTGSSYNEQFF. CDR3 DNA sequence: TGTGCCAGCAGCCTACGGACAGGGAGCTCCTACAATGAGCAGTTCTTC.

The rearrangement uses TRBV6-1 and TRBJ1-1, with D tentatively TRBD1 (6 bases). Germline V gene sequence: CDR1 MNHNS, CDR2 SASEGT. The CDR3 is 16 amino acids. V lost 2 bases and J lost 1, with 14 bases in between. CDR3 sequence (DNA): TGTGCCAGCAGTGAAAGGGAGGGGGTTACGAACACTGAAGCTTTCTTT. This translates into CASSEREGVTNTEAFF.

This clone has just one count. The genes are TRBV19 and TRBJ1-2; D call uncertain. This CDR3 contains 14 residues. Germline V gene sequence: CDR1 LNHDA, CDR2 SQIVND (reference sequence). The V gene lost 7 bases and the J gene lost 5 bases, with 17 bases spanning the gap. DNA for the CDR3: TGTGCCAGTAATGAAAGAGGGAGGAGGTATGGCTACACCTTC. This translates into CASNERGRRYGYTF.

The J gene is TRBJ2-2, the V gene TRBV12-5; TRBD1 might be the D (6 bases). The V end was cut by 1 base, the J end by 4 bases, with 16 bases between. CDR3 length equals 17 residues. CDR1 LGHNT and CDR2 FRNRAP come from the germline V gene. The CDR3, as DNA: TGTGCTAGTGGTTTGGCCCCTTCCCGAGGGGGCACCGGGGAGCTGTTTTTT. Translated: CASGLAPSRGGTGELFF. Drawing the rest from reference TRBV12-5 and TRBJ2-2, the complete variable domain is DARVTQTPRHKVTEMGQEVTMRCQPILGHNTVFWYRQTMMQGLELLAYFRNRAPLDDSGMPKDRFSAEMPDATLATLKIQPSEPRDSAVYFCASGLAPSRGGTGELFFGEGSRLTVL.

This clone was detected only once. The rearrangement links TRBV11-2 to TRBJ1-2; 8 bases line up with TRBD1. The germline CDR1 and CDR2 sequences are SGHAT and FQNNGV. V dropped 5 bases and J dropped 8; count of bases not matched to a gene: 4. This CDR3 is 12 amino acids long. The CDR3 nucleotides are TGTGCCAGCAGCAGACAGGGGACGGGCTACACCTTC. Amino acids: CASSRQGTGYTF.

The rearrangement links TRBV28 to TRBJ1-6; 9 nucleotides match TRBD1. The CDR3 sequence is 16 residues long. V shed 10 bases and J 6 bases; nucleotides not matched to a gene: 13. Germline V gene data show CDR1 as MDHEN and CDR2 as SYDVKM. This CDR3 reads CATTGGVVTVNSPLHF. CDR3 in DNA: TGTGCCACCACAGGGGGCGTTGTGACGGTTAATTCACCCCTCCACTTT. Full variable domain (remainder filled in from reference TRBV28 and TRBJ1-6): DVKVTQSSRYLVKRTGEKVFLECVQDMDHENMFWYRQDPGLGLRLIYFSYDVKMKEKGDIPEGYSVSREKKERFSLILESASTNQTSMYLCATTGGVVTVNSPLHFGNGTRLTVT.

This clone was recorded only once. V gene TRBV4-1 combines with J gene TRBJ2-1, with D uncertain. The CDR3 sequence is 13 residues long. V shed 1 base and J shed 8 bases, with 9 bases lying between them. Germline lookup yields CDR1 MGHRA and CDR2 YSYEKL. This CDR3 reads CASSQGLAHEQFF. CDR3 nucleotide sequence: TGCGCCAGCAGCCAAGGATTAGCTCATGAGCAGTTCTTC.

The chain uses TRBV23-1 and TRBJ1-4; 9 bases map to TRBD1. TRBV23-1 is identified as an open reading frame with a role that is uncertain. V was clipped by 9 bases and J by 8 bases; unmatched bases: 16. This CDR3 has 16 residues. The CDR3 reads CASPQLRQGVDEKLFF. CDR3 nucleotide sequence: TGCGCCAGTCCACAACTACGACAGGGGGTTGACGAAAAACTGTTTTTT.